This is a list of T cell receptor beta chains from one sample in a study of cytomegalovirus exposure and HLA in healthy donors. Measured with immunoSEQ multiplex PCR; TCRdb has only the in-frame clones, and not every one. This sample has 120,000 to 150,000 clones; about 87% occur once, and the top ten carry 4.5%. Sequenced sample: PBMCs. These receptors were collected from a man aged 18 to 35 in good health and CMV-seropositive. The CDR3 runs from the conserved cysteine through the conserved F or W. The D gene is left open where the match is weak. The size field is filled for only some rows; it gives once, few, many or a size class.

DNA,CDR3,J,D,V,size
TGTGCCAGCAGTGAACTGGGAGGGGGTAGGGGCAATCAGCCCCAGCATTTT,CASSELGGGRGNQPQHF,TRBJ1-5,NA,TRBV25-1,NA
TGTGCCAGCAGCTTACAGGGGGAGGTAGGAGCTTTCTTT,CASSLQGEVGAFF,TRBJ1-1,TRBD1,TRBV11-2,NA
TGTGCCAGCAGTGAACCCGGGGGGGTAACAGATACGCAGTATTTT,CASSEPGGVTDTQYF,TRBJ2-3,TRBD2,TRBV6-1,NA
TGTGCCAGCAGTGAAGCAGGGGTTAATGGCTACACCTTC,CASSEAGVNGYTF,TRBJ1-2,NA,TRBV6-1,NA
TGTGCCAGCAGCTTAAGTAGGAGGGAGAGACCCACAGATACGCAGTATTTT,CASSLSRRERPTDTQYF,TRBJ2-3,NA,TRBV13,NA
TGCGCCAGCAATGTAAGGACAGGGGGTAAAGAGCAGTACTTC,CASNVRTGGKEQYF,TRBJ2-7,TRBD1,TRBV10-2,NA
TGTGCCAGCAGCCCGCTAGCGGGGGGGAAAGATACGCAGTATTTT,CASSPLAGGKDTQYF,TRBJ2-3,TRBD2,TRBV9,NA
TGTGCCAGCTCACCACGAGGGCAGACAGGGATCTACGAGCAGTACTTC,CASSPRGQTGIYEQYF,TRBJ2-7,TRBD1,TRBV18,NA
TGCGCCAGCACCGGGGGGAAAGCGGCCTACAATGAGCAGTTCTTC,CASTGGKAAYNEQFF,TRBJ2-1,TRBD2,TRBV10-2,NA
TGTGCCAGCAGCTGGCAGGGGATGAACACTGAAGCTTTCTTT,CASSWQGMNTEAFF,TRBJ1-1,NA,TRBV5-4,NA
TGTGCCAGCAGTTTCGACTTTTCCTCTGGGGCCAACGTCCTGACTTTC,CASSFDFSSGANVLTF,TRBJ2-6,NA,TRBV28,NA
TGTGCCAGCAGCTTAGGAGGGAGCGACGGCTACACCTTC,CASSLGGSDGYTF,TRBJ1-2,NA,TRBV7-9,NA
TGTGCCAGCAGCAACAGGGGTTCTGAAGCTTTCTTT,CASSNRGSEAFF,TRBJ1-1,TRBD1,TRBV13,NA
TGCGCCAGCAGCCATTTAGGCACGGGGGGCTACAATGAGCAGTTCTTC,CASSHLGTGGYNEQFF,TRBJ2-1,TRBD2,TRBV4-1,NA
TGTGCCACCAGCAGAGAAGGTGTCCCGGGATTCTTTACAGATACGCAGTATTTT,CATSREGVPGFFTDTQYF,TRBJ2-3,NA,TRBV15,NA
TGTGCCAGCAGCTCTACCGGGACAGCATATGGCTACACCTTC,CASSSTGTAYGYTF,TRBJ1-2,TRBD1,TRBV7-9,few
TGCGCCAGCAGTCAATCGATTGACAGCTTCTATGGCTACACCTTC,CASSQSIDSFYGYTF,TRBJ1-2,NA,TRBV23-1,NA
TGTGCCAGCAGTTTGTCAGCGGGGATAAACAATGAGCAGTTCTTC,CASSLSAGINNEQFF,TRBJ2-1,TRBD2,TRBV27,NA
TGTGCCAGCAGCTTAGTCGGGGGGCGCAATGATGAAGCTTTCTTT,CASSLVGGRNDEAFF,TRBJ1-1,NA,TRBV11-2,NA
TGTGCTTGGGGTATCCAGGTGACCCAGTACTTC,CAWGIQVTQYF,TRBJ2-5,NA,TRBV30,once
TGTGCCAGTAGGCAGGGGTCCGGAAACACCATATATTTT,CASRQGSGNTIYF,TRBJ1-3,NA,TRBV19,NA
TGCAGCGCCCGCGAGGAGAACACCGGGGAGCTGTTTTTT,CSAREENTGELFF,TRBJ2-2,NA,TRBV29-1,NA
TGCGCCAGCAGGCTGACAGGGGAAGGAAACACCATATATTTT,CASRLTGEGNTIYF,TRBJ1-3,TRBD1,TRBV5-1,NA
TGTGCCAGCAGCCGGGAGGCGGAGGGGGACACTGAAGCTTTCTTT,CASSREAEGDTEAFF,TRBJ1-1,NA,TRBV11-2,NA
TGTGCCAGCAGTGAAGCAGGGCGAGACAGGGGGCGGATTGGCTACACCTTC,CASSEAGRDRGRIGYTF,TRBJ1-2,TRBD1,TRBV6-1,NA
TGTGCCAGTGGAGACAGGGAGGTTCAGCCCCAGCATTTT,CASGDREVQPQHF,TRBJ1-5,TRBD1,TRBV19,NA
TGTGCCAGCAGTAACACAGGGGGGAACACTGAAGCTTTCTTT,CASSNTGGNTEAFF,TRBJ1-1,TRBD1,TRBV27,NA
TGTGCCAGCAGCTTAGGAGGAGCTGGGGCCAACGTCCTGACTTTC,CASSLGGAGANVLTF,TRBJ2-6,NA,TRBV13,NA
TGCAGTGCTAGACAGGCCTACGAGCAGTACTTC,CSARQAYEQYF,TRBJ2-7,NA,TRBV20-1,NA
TGTGCCAGCGCGGACAGGGGAACCGGAAACACCATATATTTT,CASADRGTGNTIYF,TRBJ1-3,TRBD1,TRBV6-1,NA
TGTGCCAGCAGTCCAGCTGGGGCCTCTGGAAACACCATATATTTT,CASSPAGASGNTIYF,TRBJ1-3,NA,TRBV28,NA
TGTGCCAGCAGTCCTCGGACAGAGTACAATGAGCAGTTCTTC,CASSPRTEYNEQFF,TRBJ2-1,NA,TRBV6-5,NA
TGTGCCAGCAGCGCACCGGGACAGGGCACAGATACGCAGTATTTT,CASSAPGQGTDTQYF,TRBJ2-3,TRBD1,TRBV28,NA
TGTGCCTGGATTAGCGTCCGGGAATTGAACACTGAAGCTTTCTTT,CAWISVRELNTEAFF,TRBJ1-1,NA,TRBV30,NA
TGTGCCAGCAGCGTCTGGACAGCAGACTCTGGAAACACCATATATTTT,CASSVWTADSGNTIYF,TRBJ1-3,NA,TRBV7-9,NA
TGCGCCAGCAGCGCCCAGGGAAGCTATGGCTACACCTTC,CASSAQGSYGYTF,TRBJ1-2,NA,TRBV10-1,NA
TGTGCTAGTGGGTACTACCGGGACAGGGCCCAGCGACACCAAGAGACCCAGTACTTC,CASGYYRDRAQRHQETQYF,TRBJ2-5,TRBD1,TRBV12-5,NA
TGTGCCAGCAGGAGCAGGGGGTTCTCCTACGAGCAGTACTTC,CASRSRGFSYEQYF,TRBJ2-7,TRBD1,TRBV6-5,NA
TGTGCCAGCAGTGAAAGGGGGCGCGCCAGACGCGGTGAAGCTTTCTTT,CASSERGRARRGEAFF,TRBJ1-1,TRBD1,TRBV6-1,NA
TGCAGCGTTGAAGATCTGAGTAACTACAATGAGCAGTTCTTC,CSVEDLSNYNEQFF,TRBJ2-1,NA,TRBV29-1,once
TGTGCCAGCTCAACTAGCGACAGGGGGAGAGAGACCCAGTACTTC,CASSTSDRGRETQYF,TRBJ2-5,TRBD1,TRBV18,once
TGTGCCACCGAGCGGGAGGGCCGATACGAGCAGTACTTC,CATEREGRYEQYF,TRBJ2-7,TRBD2,TRBV6-1,once
TGCAGCGTAGCGAAAACCTCGGGGGGGACTAGCGGCCTCAATGAGCAGTTCTTC,CSVAKTSGGTSGLNEQFF,TRBJ2-1,TRBD2,TRBV29-1,few
TGTGCCAGCTCACCACTCCCCATGCAGGGGTACACCGGGGAGCTGTTTTTT,CASSPLPMQGYTGELFF,TRBJ2-2,NA,TRBV18,NA
TGCGCCAGCGGGCCAATGGGACAGTTCTATGGCTACACCTTC,CASGPMGQFYGYTF,TRBJ1-2,TRBD1,TRBV5-1,NA
TGTGCCAGCAGTGAGCCGGGACAGGGGAGGTCCTACGAGCAGTACTTC,CASSEPGQGRSYEQYF,TRBJ2-7,TRBD1,TRBV6-1,NA
TGTGCCTGGAGTCCGGGACATTACTACGAGCAGTACTTC,CAWSPGHYYEQYF,TRBJ2-7,NA,TRBV30,once
TGTGCCAGTAAGACCGGGACAGGGATCAATCAGCCCCAGCATTTT,CASKTGTGINQPQHF,TRBJ1-5,TRBD1,TRBV6-1,NA
TGTGCCAGCACCCCATACGGGGGATCGGGCGAGCAGTACTTC,CASTPYGGSGEQYF,TRBJ2-7,NA,TRBV27,NA
TGTGCCAGCAGCACCATCGGACAGGAAGCTTTCTTT,CASSTIGQEAFF,TRBJ1-1,NA,TRBV11-2,NA
TGCGCCAGCAGCCAACTAGACAGGGGATCGTACAATGAGCAGTTCTTC,CASSQLDRGSYNEQFF,TRBJ2-1,TRBD1,TRBV4-1,NA
TGTGCCAGCAGCGGTGGGGGAGGGTCACTCTATGGCTACACCTTC,CASSGGGGSLYGYTF,TRBJ1-2,NA,TRBV9,NA
TGCGCCAGCAGGACTAGCGGGAGGAGTGATACGCAGTATTTT,CASRTSGRSDTQYF,TRBJ2-3,TRBD2,TRBV10-2,NA
TGTGCCAGCAGTTTATGGGGGCAGGCACAAGAGACCCAGTACTTC,CASSLWGQAQETQYF,TRBJ2-5,NA,TRBV27,NA
TGTGCCAGCAGATTACAGACCTACAATGAGCAGTTCTTC,CASRLQTYNEQFF,TRBJ2-1,NA,TRBV4-2,NA
TGTGCCAGCAGGCCGGACACCCGGAATTCACCCCTCCACTTT,CASRPDTRNSPLHF,TRBJ1-6,NA,TRBV6-5,few
TGTGCCAGCAGCCAAGAGGACAGGGGAACAGATACGCAGTATTTT,CASSQEDRGTDTQYF,TRBJ2-3,TRBD1,TRBV4-2,NA
TGTGCCAGCAGCTCGGTGGGGGGGTCGGATCAGCCCCAGCATTTT,CASSSVGGSDQPQHF,TRBJ1-5,NA,TRBV11-2,NA
TGTGCCAGTAGTTCAGGGGCAGGTCGTACTGAAGCTTTCTTT,CASSSGAGRTEAFF,TRBJ1-1,NA,TRBV19,NA